This is a list of T cell receptor beta chains from one sample in a study of beta chain features in type 1 diabetes. TCRdb's table, derived via immunoSEQ multiplex PCR, lists solely in-frame clones and lacks some. In the table there are over 600,000 clones, around 12% of which are singletons. The sequenced sample was naive CD4+ T cells from blood. These receptors came from a man between 25 and 39 years old with type 1 diabetes. Both conserved end residues are part of each CDR3. Each record gives: CDR3 DNA, CDR3 protein, clone size, V gene, D gene, CDR3 length, J gene. D genes are given only for firm matches. Expanded clones get a size class; other rows say once, few or many, or leave the size out.

TGTGCCAGCAGCCAAAGTGAGGGGAATAGCAATCAGCCCCAGCATTTT | CASSQSEGNSNQPQHF | few | TRBV4-2 | NA | 16 | TRBJ1-5
TGTGCCAGCAGCTTAATGAGCGGGGAGGAGACCCAGTACTTC | CASSLMSGEETQYF | few | TRBV7-9 | TRBD2 | 14 | TRBJ2-5
TGCGCCAGCAGCCCCACGACGGGGAACTATGGCTACACCTTC | CASSPTTGNYGYTF | few | TRBV5-1 | NA | 14 | TRBJ1-2
TGTGCCAGCAGCTACCTTATCCGGGACAGGGAAGACGAGCAGTACTTC | CASSYLIRDREDEQYF | NA | TRBV7-6 | TRBD1 | 16 | TRBJ2-7
TGTGCCAGCACTGAAGGGGGGGGCACAGATACGCAGTATTTT | CASTEGGGTDTQYF | NA | TRBV6-1 | NA | 14 | TRBJ2-3
TGTGCCAGCAGTTTATTGGGGATGGGCCAGTACTTC | CASSLLGMGQYF | NA | TRBV28 | NA | 12 | TRBJ2-5
TGCGCCAGCAGCCCCCGGGGGGGGTACGAGCAGTACTTC | CASSPRGGYEQYF | NA | TRBV4-3 | TRBD2 | 13 | TRBJ2-7
TGTGCCAGCAGTGAATACTGGGGCAATCAGCCCCAGCATTTT | CASSEYWGNQPQHF | NA | TRBV25-1 | NA | 14 | TRBJ1-5
TGTGCCAGCAGCCAGGCTAGCAGACAAGAGACCCAGTACTTC | CASSQASRQETQYF | once | TRBV2 | NA | 14 | TRBJ2-5
TGTGCTAGTGGTTTGGGCGGACAGGGGGCGACCGGGGCCAACGTCCTGACTTTC | CASGLGGQGATGANVLTF | few | TRBV12-5 | TRBD1 | 18 | TRBJ2-6
TGTGCCAGCAGCTCCTTCCGCTCGGGGGGTGGAGAGACCCAGTACTTC | CASSSFRSGGGETQYF | few | TRBV9 | TRBD2 | 16 | TRBJ2-5